Listed here are 23 T cell receptor beta chains from one sample, sequenced in a study of blood T cell repertoires in COVID-19. The table came from immunoSEQ multiplex PCR; TCRdb's copy has only in-frame clones and leaves some out. Of roughly 95,000 clones in the sample, around 80% were seen once. The material sequenced was peripheral blood. The receptors stem from a human donor in a cohort sampled during active COVID-19.

This clone qualifies as medium-sized (0.01 to 0.1%). J is TRBJ1-4 and V is TRBV6-2 or TRBV6-3; TRBD1 agrees at 8 bases. V shed 4 bases and J 5 bases; nucleotides not matched to a gene: 9. The CDR3 length is 16 residues. Germline V gene data show CDR1 as MNHEY and CDR2 as SVGEGT. CDR3 DNA: TGTGCCAGCAGTTCGCTCGGACAGGGCAAGAATGAAAAACTGTTTTTT. This gives the protein CASSSLGQGKNEKLFF.

The chain links TRBV27 to TRBJ1-6; D may be TRBD1 (6 bases). The CDR3 is 13 residues long. Germline values: CDR1 MNHEY, CDR2 SMNVEV (reference sequence). The V end was cut by 6 bases, the J end by 5 bases, with 8 bases between. The CDR3 DNA follows: TGTGCCAGCAGGTGGACAGATAATTCACCCCTCCACTTT. Encoded protein: CASRWTDNSPLHF.

This clone was detected once. V is TRBV7-8 and J is TRBJ2-1; 14 bases fit TRBD2. This CDR3 contains 18 residues. Trimming removed 0 bases from V and 6 bases from J; junction bases left unmatched: 7. Germline assignment: CDR1 SGHVS and CDR2 FQNEAQ. CDR3 bases: TGTGCCAGCAGCTTAGCGGGGATGACTAGCGGGAGGGGCAATGAGCAGTTCTTC. Its translation: CASSLAGMTSGRGNEQFF.

The DNA for the CDR3 is TGTGCCAGCAGTCGCTTTAAGGGGACTAGCGGGGGCAATGAGCAGTTCTTC. Translated, it gives CASSRFKGTSGGNEQFF. The gene calls are TRBV5-6 and TRBJ2-1; 14 nucleotides match TRBD2. In germline, CDR1 is SGHDT, CDR2 YYEEEE. V dropped 5 bases and J dropped 6; count of bases not matched to a gene: 10. This CDR3 has 17 residues.

The rearrangement uses TRBV11-2 and TRBJ2-2; 10 bases map to TRBD2. CDR3 length equals 15 residues. The J segment lost 4 bases and the V segment lost 7 bases, leaving 6 bases of the junction unmatched. Germline lookup yields CDR1 SGHAT and CDR2 FQNNGV. The CDR3 bases are TGTGCCAGCACCTCCGGGACTAGCGCCACCGGGGAGCTGTTTTTT. As protein: CASTSGTSATGELFF.

The chain couples TRBV19 to TRBJ1-3; the D gene is possibly TRBD1 (5 bases). Germline CDR1 LNHDA, CDR2 SQIVND (reference sequence). CDR3 length equals 16 residues. V lost 7 bases to trimming and J lost 0 bases, with 16 bases between them. CDR3 region: CASMGRGGSSGNTIYF. Written as DNA, the CDR3 is TGTGCCAGTATGGGGAGGGGCGGAAGCTCTGGAAACACCATATATTTT. Full variable domain (outside the CDR3, taken from reference TRBV19 and TRBJ1-3): DGGITQSPKYLFRKEGQNVTLSCEQNLNHDAMYWYRQDPGQGLRLIYYSQIVNDFQKGDIAEGYSVSREKKESFPLTVTSAQKNPTAFYLCASMGRGGSSGNTIYFGEGSWLTVV.

The rearrangement uses TRBV5-4 and TRBJ2-5; 7 nucleotides match TRBD2. V dropped 0 bases and J dropped 4; count of bases not matched to a gene: 0. From germline, CDR1 is SGHNT and CDR2 YYREEE (reference sequence). This CDR3 region has 13 residues. CDR3 amino acids: CASSLGGRETQYF. The CDR3 region has the DNA TGTGCCAGCAGCTTGGGCGGGAGAGAGACCCAGTACTTC.

The J gene is TRBJ1-1, the V gene TRBV28, with D possibly TRBD1 on 5 matching bases. The V end was cut by 7 bases, the J end by 0 bases, with 15 bases between. The CDR3 consists of 15 residues. Looked up from germline, CDR1 is MDHEN and CDR2 is SYDVKM. The CDR3 coding sequence is TGTGCCAGCATAAGAGGCGGGGCGGTGAACACTGAAGCTTTCTTT. It encodes CASIRGGAVNTEAFF.

This chain connects TRBV6-5 to TRBJ1-2, with 10 bases matching TRBD1. V dropped 4 bases and J dropped 6; count of bases not matched to a gene: 8. CDR3 size: 15 residues. CDR1 is MNHEY and CDR2 is SVGAGI in the germline V gene. The CDR3 loop reads CASSSPGQGIDGYTF. CDR3 DNA: TGTGCCAGCAGTTCCCCGGGACAGGGGATTGATGGCTACACCTTC.

V usage is TRBV6-1 and J usage is TRBJ2-7, with D perhaps TRBD2 (6 bases). With 3 bases removed from V and 4 bases from J, the gap between germline ends came to 13 bases. Germline V gives CDR1 MNHNS, CDR2 SASEGT. This CDR3 is built from 14 residues. CDR3 nucleotide sequence: TGTGCCAGCAGTGAGACCTCAGGGACTTACGAGCAGTACTTC. This gives the protein CASSETSGTYEQYF.

This clone has just a few counts. The rearrangement links TRBV6-2 or TRBV6-3 to TRBJ1-1; no definite D call. This CDR3 contains 14 residues. Trimming removed 2 bases at V and 0 bases at J, with 7 bases between. In germline, CDR1 is MNHEY, CDR2 SVGEGT. The CDR3: CASSYGEMNTEAFF. CDR3 nucleotides: TGTGCCAGCAGTTACGGGGAGATGAACACTGAAGCTTTCTTT.

The gene calls are TRBV18 and TRBJ2-2; 8 positions agree with TRBD1. The CDR3 consists of 15 residues. Germline V gene data show CDR1 as KGHSH and CDR2 as LQKENI. Trimming at V came to 4 bases and at J to 6 bases, leaving 7 bases not matched to a gene. In nucleotides, the CDR3 is TGTGCCAGCTCACTACGACAGGGGAGCTCCGGGGAGCTGTTTTTT. It translates to CASSLRQGSSGELFF.

V gene TRBV19 combines with J gene TRBJ1-5, with D unresolved. Germline V gene data show CDR1 as LNHDA and CDR2 as SQIVND (reference sequence). V was shortened by 3 bases and J by 0 bases, with 9 bases between the two germline ends. This CDR3 spans 15 amino acids. The CDR3 sequence is CASSMAEYSNQPQHF. CDR3 in DNA: TGTGCCAGTAGTATGGCAGAATATAGCAATCAGCCCCAGCATTTT.

The CDR3 DNA reads as TGTGCCAGCAGTTTGAGTCGCACAGATACGCAGTATTTT. The encoded protein is CASSLSRTDTQYF. The chain carries TRBV12-3 or TRBV12-4 and TRBJ2-3; D is unclear. V gave up 3 bases and J gave up 1 base, with 5 bases separating them. The CDR3 loop spans 13 amino acids.

The chain links TRBV10-3 to TRBJ1-2, with D possibly being TRBD1 (5 bases). V lost 10 bases and J 4 bases, leaving 7 bases between the germline ends. The CDR3 length is 10 residues. From germline, CDR1 is ENHRY and CDR2 SYGVKD. The CDR3 region has the DNA TGTGCCACCGGGGGCTATGGCTACACCTTC. It encodes CATGGYGYTF.

The chain carries TRBV12-5 and TRBJ2-1, with 8 bases matching TRBD1. The CDR3 covers 16 residues. CDR1 is LGHNT and CDR2 is FRNRAP in the germline V gene. Trimming at V came to 1 base and at J to 2 bases, leaving 4 bases not matched to a gene. In DNA form, the CDR3 reads TGTGCTAGTGGTTTGGCCCAGGGGGCTCCCTACAATGAGCAGTTCTTC. Translating it yields CASGLAQGAPYNEQFF. Complete variable domain (other parts from reference TRBV12-5 and TRBJ2-1): DARVTQTPRHKVTEMGQEVTMRCQPILGHNTVFWYRQTMMQGLELLAYFRNRAPLDDSGMPKDRFSAEMPDATLATLKIQPSEPRDSAVYFCASGLAQGAPYNEQFFGPGTRLTVL.

V is TRBV5-1 and J is TRBJ1-2; D call uncertain. The germline V gene encodes CDR1 SGHRS and CDR2 YFSETQ. V dropped 4 bases and J dropped 5 bases, with 15 bases sitting between them. The CDR3 totals 14 residues. CDR3 bases: TGCGCCAGCAGCCCAAGCGATATAAGATATGGCTACACCTTC. Its translation: CASSPSDIRYGYTF. Together with reference TRBV5-1 and TRBJ1-2, the CDR3 gives the full variable domain: KAGVTQTPRYLIKTRGQQVTLSCSPISGHRSVSWYQQTPGQGLQFLFEYFSETQRNKGNFPGRFSGRQFSNSRSEMNVSTLELGDSALYLCASSPSDIRYGYTFGSGTRLTVV.

The CDR3 loop is CASSQGQGQGYGYTF. The CDR3 DNA follows: TGTGCCAGTAGTCAAGGACAGGGCCAGGGCTATGGCTACACCTTC. The chain has TRBV19 and TRBJ1-2; 8 positions agree with TRBD1. The CDR3 extends over 15 amino acids. Germline-derived CDR1 and CDR2 are LNHDA and SQIVND (reference sequence). Unmatched junction bases numbered 9, after V lost 5 bases and J lost 4 bases.

CDR3 DNA sequence: TGTGCCACCAAGACAGACTTGAACACTGAAGCTTTCTTT. This translates into CATKTDLNTEAFF. The rearrangement uses TRBV7-9 and TRBJ1-1, with D maybe TRBD1 (5 bases). The CDR3 runs 13 residues. Germline V gene sequence: CDR1 SEHNR, CDR2 FQNEAQ (reference sequence). V was pared by 10 bases and J by 0 bases, with 12 bases between.

This chain connects TRBV5-4 to TRBJ2-1; 10 nucleotides line up with TRBD2. CDR3 length: 14 amino acids. Per germline, CDR1 SGHNT and CDR2 YYREEE (reference sequence). V shed 0 bases, J shed 12 bases, and the junction held 6 bases outside the gene matches. The CDR3 DNA reads as TGTGCCAGCAGCTTGGACGCTCTAGCGGGGGTGCAGTTCTTC. This encodes CASSLDALAGVQFF.

This clone appeared a single time. V gene TRBV11-2 combines with J gene TRBJ2-1; D is possibly TRBD2 (5 bases). This CDR3 spans 14 amino acids. The germline V gene has CDR1 SGHAT and CDR2 FQNNGV. V lost 5 bases and J lost 8, with 16 bases in between. The CDR3 sequence is CASSPVGTGDEQFF. The DNA of the CDR3 is TGTGCCAGCAGCCCCGTGGGTACCGGGGATGAGCAGTTCTTC. Looking up the rest from reference TRBV11-2 and TRBJ2-1 gives the full variable domain: EAGVAQSPRYKIIEKRQSVAFWCNPISGHATLYWYQQILGQGPKLLIQFQNNGVVDDSQLPKDRFSAERLKGVDSTLKIQPAKLEDSAVYLCASSPVGTGDEQFFGPGTRLTVL.

Here the CDR3 reads CASSQDKISYGSTGELFF. CDR3 DNA sequence: TGCGCCAGCAGCCAAGATAAGATAAGCTACGGGAGCACCGGGGAGCTGTTTTTT. The chain employs TRBV4-3 and TRBJ2-2; weak D call: TRBD2 (6 bases). There are 18 residues in the CDR3. The V gene lost 0 bases and the J gene lost 4 bases, with 18 bases spanning the gap. From germline, CDR1 is LGHNA and CDR2 YSLEER.

The V and J genes are TRBV2 and TRBJ2-5, with D perhaps TRBD1 (6 bases). V gave up 1 base and J gave up 5 bases, with 11 bases separating them. CDR1 is SNHLY and CDR2 is FYNNEI in the germline V gene. This CDR3 region has 14 residues. The CDR3 DNA is TGTGCCAGCAGTGAAGAGCAGGGGATGGAGACCCAGTACTTC. It translates to CASSEEQGMETQYF.